Sequencing of this T cell receptor (beta chain) was carried out in a study of cytomegalovirus exposure and HLA in healthy donors. Sequencing used immunoSEQ multiplex PCR; TCRdb keeps in-frame clones, though not all of them. The profile shows 150,000 to 180,000 clones, 75% to 90% of them singletons. The clonotype originates from a young man in good health and CMV-seropositive. The sequenced sample consisted of PBMCs.

The CDR3 DNA reads TGCGCCAGCAGCCAAGAGGGGAGAGAGACTGAAGCTTTCTTT. It yields the protein CASSQEGRETEAFF. This chain uses TRBV4-3 with TRBJ1-1; D not resolved. Trimming left V 0 bases short and J 5 bases short, with 10 bases between. Germline loops: CDR1 LGHNA, CDR2 YSLEER. This CDR3 is built from 14 residues.